One sample yielded the 32 T cell receptor beta chains listed below, sequenced in a study of T-cell reconstitution after alpha-beta-depleted transplantation in children. A TCRbeta library incorporating unique molecular identifiers was prepared. TCRdb processed the PCR reads anew with MiXCR; each CDR3 protein has one entry. The sample records about 690,000 distinct CDR3 sequences, approximately 17% being singletons. The material was PBMCs from the stem cell graft donor, obtained from the stem cell graft. The receptors were gathered from a human donor who donated a stem cell graft to a child with acute myeloid leukemia.

This clonotype was counted ten times or more. The chain recombines TRBV29-1 with TRBJ1-1; a weak D match, TRBD1 (5 bases). The V end was cut by 7 bases, the J end by 1 base, with 7 bases between. There are 11 residues in the CDR3. Germline V gene sequence: CDR1 SQVTM, CDR2 ANQGSEA. DNA for the CDR3: TGCAGCGGGGGGACGAACACTGAAGCTTTCTTT. Residues: CSGGTNTEAFF.

Regarding this clonotype: Lacking the conserved final phenylalanine or tryptophan, this CDR3 likely reflects a read error. J is TRBJ2-1 and V is TRBV20-1; 7 positions match TRBD1. The germline gives CDR1 DFQATT, CDR2 SNEGSKA (reference sequence). V lost 5 bases, J lost 6 bases, and 13 bases stayed unmatched. CDR3 length: 15 amino acids. CDR3 in amino acids: CSARRRQGFGNEQFS. CDR3 coding DNA: TGCAGTGCTCGACGGAGACAGGGTTTCGGCAATGAGCAGTTCTCC.

A few counts support this clonotype. The CDR3 spells CASSLGSSGTVEHYEQYF. The DNA of the CDR3 is TGTGCCAGCAGCTTAGGATCCTCAGGGACTGTAGAACACTACGAGCAGTACTTC. The rearrangement joins TRBV11-2 to TRBJ2-7; the D gene is possibly TRBD2 (6 bases). The germline gives CDR1 SGHAT, CDR2 FQNNGV. This CDR3 is built from 18 residues. Trimming shortened V by 1 base and J by 3 bases, and 22 bases separated the two germline ends.

This clonotype was counted between two and nine times. The V gene is TRBV6-1, the J gene TRBJ2-4; 8 nucleotides align to TRBD2. This CDR3 has 15 amino acids. Germline V gives CDR1 MNHNS, CDR2 SASEGT. V was clipped by 7 bases and J by 7 bases; unmatched bases: 12. CDR3 sequence: CASTRTRTGGNIQYF. CDR3 nucleotide sequence: TGTGCCAGCACCCGAACCCGGACGGGGGGGAACATTCAGTACTTC.

This clonotype has ten or more counts. J is TRBJ2-3 and V is TRBV10-3, with D uncertain. This CDR3 has 15 amino acids. Germline values: CDR1 ENHRY, CDR2 SYGVKD. Trimming removed 3 bases at V and 5 bases at J, with 15 bases between. The CDR3 here is CAISDATDRQDTQYF. The CDR3 nucleotides read TGTGCCATCAGTGACGCTACAGATAGACAAGATACGCAGTATTTT.

This clonotype was found a few times. The chain couples TRBV28 to TRBJ2-7, with D perhaps TRBD1 (5 bases). This CDR3 contains 13 residues. The germline CDR1 and CDR2 sequences are MDHEN and SYDVKM. Trimming removed 5 bases from V and 3 bases from J, with 11 bases in between. CDR3 DNA: TGTGCCAGCAGTGAAGGGGTCCTCTACGAGCAGTACGTC. Residues: CASSEGVLYEQYV.

In its sample, this clonotype was seen many times. J is TRBJ2-6 and V is TRBV5-5; D is undetermined. Germline-derived CDR1 and CDR2 are SGHKS and YYEKEE (reference sequence). There are 15 residues in the CDR3. Trimming took off 2 bases at V and 2 bases at J, with 8 bases between the two ends. The CDR3 DNA reads as TGTGCCAGCAGCTTAGACAAAGCTGGGGCCAACGTCCTGACTTTC. Amino acid sequence: CASSLDKAGANVLTF.

This clonotype showed up just a few times. The rearrangement joins TRBV7-2 to TRBJ2-2; D is perhaps TRBD1 (6 bases). The CDR3 is 14 residues long. The ends were cut back, 6 bases at V and 3 bases at J, with 11 bases in the middle. Germline V CDR1 and CDR2: SGHTA, FQGNSA. The CDR3, as DNA: TGTGCCAGCAGGTCCCAGGGGTACACCGGGGAGCTGTTTTTT. This translates into CASRSQGYTGELFF.

This clonotype was counted many times. This chain joins TRBV20-1 and TRBJ2-2; 7 bases line up with TRBD1. Germline lookup yields CDR1 DFQATT and CDR2 SNEGSKA (reference sequence). There are 15 residues in the CDR3. Trimming cost V 6 bases and J 2 bases; bases outside gene matches: 9. In DNA, the CDR3 is TGCAGTGCGCAAGACAGGGTCCCTAACACCGGGGAGCTGTTTTTT. This encodes CSAQDRVPNTGELFF.

The chain is built from TRBV3-1 and TRBJ2-7; 7 bases line up with TRBD2. From germline, CDR1 is LGHDT and CDR2 YNNKEL (reference sequence). The junction had 17 bases not matched to a gene; V was cut back by 7 bases and J by 2 bases. The CDR3 has 17 residues. CDR3 bases: TGTGCCAGCAAGAAACAAGACTCCAGCGGGGAAGCCTACGAGCAGTACTTC. It codes for CASKKQDSSGEAYEQYF.

The chain has TRBV7-2 and TRBJ2-1; D tentatively fits TRBD1 or TRBD2 (5 bases each). CDR3 size: 15 residues. Germline V gene sequence: CDR1 SGHTA, CDR2 FQGNSA. V lost 2 bases to trimming and J lost 8 bases, with 16 bases between them. In DNA form, the CDR3 reads TGTGCCAGCAGCTTATCCCTAGCTCGGGGCGATGAGCAGTTCTTC. Protein product: CASSLSLARGDEQFF.

CDR3 sequence (DNA): TGTGCCAGCAGCTTAGTTGGCAGGGAAGAGACCCAGTACTTC. Amino acid sequence: CASSLVGREETQYF. This chain connects TRBV7-3 to TRBJ2-5; D might be TRBD1 (5 bases). Germline V gene sequence: CDR1 SGHTA, CDR2 FQGTGA. V was pared by 2 bases and J by 3 bases, with 10 bases between. The CDR3 is 14 residues long. Together with reference TRBV7-3 and TRBJ2-5, the CDR3 gives the full variable domain: GAGVSQTPSNKVTEKGKYVELRCDPISGHTALYWYRQSLGQGPEFLIYFQGTGAADDSGLPNDRFFAVRPEGSVSTLKIQRTERGDSAVYLCASSLVGREETQYFGPGTRLLVL.

This clonotype was seen a handful of times. DNA for the CDR3: TGCAGTGCTAGACCTGGGCAACATGCCTACAATGAGCAGTTCTTC. This translates into CSARPGQHAYNEQFF. The V and J genes are TRBV20-1 and TRBJ2-1; D gene unclear. V was trimmed by 2 bases and J by 2 bases, leaving 13 bases between them. The CDR3 loop spans 15 amino acids. The germline CDR1 and CDR2 sequences are DFQATT and SNEGSKA (reference sequence).

The V and J genes are TRBV20-1 and TRBJ2-5; D is unclear. V was cut by 4 bases and J by 5 bases, with 11 bases left in between. This CDR3 has 12 amino acids. The germline V gene encodes CDR1 DFQATT and CDR2 SNEGSKA (reference sequence). The CDR3 DNA reads TGCAGTGCTATAGAAGGACCGGAGACCCAGTACTTC. The encoded protein is CSAIEGPETQYF.

There are a few counts of this clonotype. The chain recombines TRBV15 with TRBJ1-4, with TRBD1 matching 7 bases. The V segment lost 5 bases and the J segment 6 bases; nucleotides outside the gene matches: 9. Looked up from germline, CDR1 is LNHNV and CDR2 is YYDKDF (reference sequence). This CDR3 spans 15 amino acids. CDR3 in amino acids: CATSSRQGKDEKLFF. Here the CDR3 DNA reads TGTGCCACCAGCTCCCGACAGGGAAAGGATGAAAAACTGTTTTTT.

This clonotype was seen a handful of times. The genes are TRBV20-1 and TRBJ2-7; D gene uncertain. The CDR3 is 13 amino acids. Trimming pared 0 bases from V and 6 bases from J, leaving 12 bases between. CDR1 is DFQATT, CDR2 SNEGSKA, per germline (reference sequence). The chain's CDR3 is CSARDQTPGEQYF. The CDR3 bases are TGCAGTGCTAGAGATCAAACACCGGGCGAGCAGTACTTC.

This clonotype occurred many times. The chain links TRBV29-1 to TRBJ1-5; possibly TRBD1 for D (6 bases). Germline V gene lookup returns CDR1 SQVTM and CDR2 ANQGSEA. Trimming took off 6 bases at V and 7 bases at J, with 16 bases between the two ends. The CDR3 has 13 amino acids. This CDR3 reads CSVAGKGGQPQHF. The CDR3 coding sequence is TGCAGCGTCGCAGGGAAAGGGGGACAGCCCCAGCATTTT.

The CDR3 here is CASSLWASTDTQYF. The CDR3 DNA follows: TGTGCCAGCAGTTTATGGGCTAGCACAGATACGCAGTATTTT. The gene calls are TRBV27 and TRBJ2-3; D is uncertain. Germline CDR1 is MNHEY and CDR2 is SMNVEV (reference sequence). The CDR3 is made up of 14 amino acids. Trimming cost V 1 base and J 0 bases, with 5 bases left between them.

This clonotype was counted many times. The chain is built from TRBV20-1 and TRBJ2-1; TRBD1 might be the D (6 bases). Trimming took off 1 base at V and 8 bases at J, with 12 bases between the two ends. The CDR3 has 13 amino acids. The germline V gene encodes CDR1 DFQATT and CDR2 SNEGSKA (reference sequence). Written as DNA, the CDR3 is TGCAGTGCTAGAGTTGACAGGTGGGATGAGCAGTTCTTC. This gives the protein CSARVDRWDEQFF.

Concerning this clonotype: A read error may explain this, as a much larger clone is one base away. The V call is TRBV5-1, the J call TRBJ1-1, with 9 bases aligning to TRBD1. The CDR3 runs to 15 residues. V lost 2 bases, J lost 1 base, and 3 bases stayed unmatched. The germline CDR1 and CDR2 sequences are SGHRS and YFSETQ. CDR3 DNA sequence: TGCGCCAGCAGCTTTGCGGGACAGGGGAACACTGAAGCTTTCTTT. It is translated as CASSFAGQGNTEAFF.

In its sample, this clonotype was seen a few times. The chain carries TRBV20-1 and TRBJ1-3, with 8 nucleotides matching TRBD1. V lost 5 bases and J lost 0; bases outside the gene matches: 15. This CDR3 region has 18 residues. Germline CDR1 reads DFQATT; CDR2 reads SNEGSKA (reference sequence). CDR3 in amino acids: CSAGTGVFVNGSGNTIYF. As DNA, the CDR3 is TGCAGTGCTGGGACAGGCGTTTTTGTAAACGGCTCTGGAAACACCATATATTTT.

Remarks on this clonotype: With a much larger clone just one base away, this may be a read error. V usage is TRBV20-1 and J usage is TRBJ2-5; D may be TRBD1 or TRBD2 (5 bases each). This CDR3 region has 17 residues. Germline CDR1 reads DFQATT; CDR2 reads SNEGSKA (reference sequence). CDR3 coding DNA: TGCTGTGCTAGAGAGGTGGGGGTACTCCTGTTGGGGGAGACCCAGTACTTC. This encodes CCAREVGVLLLGETQYF.

There are many counts of this clonotype. This chain links TRBV27 with TRBJ2-7; D is possibly TRBD1 (6 bases). V gave up 7 bases and J gave up 7 bases, with 14 bases separating them. The germline CDR1 and CDR2 sequences are MNHEY and SMNVEV (reference sequence). The CDR3 runs to 12 residues. CDR3 sequence (DNA): TGTGCCAGCATGACAGGCTTTTCGGAGCAGTACTTC. As protein: CASMTGFSEQYF.

This clonotype was recorded a few times. V usage is TRBV5-5 and J usage is TRBJ2-2; no firm D call. Germline V lookup: CDR1 SGHKS, CDR2 YYEKEE (reference sequence). V gave up 1 base and J gave up 7 bases, with 11 bases separating them. The CDR3 runs to 14 residues. The CDR3 region is CASSLQDLNGELFF. The CDR3 DNA follows: TGTGCCAGCAGCTTGCAGGACCTTAACGGGGAGCTGTTTTTT.

The genes are TRBV6-2 or TRBV6-3 and TRBJ2-1; maybe TRBD1 (6 bases). The CDR3 runs 15 residues. CDR1 and CDR2 (germline): MNHEY, SVGEGT. V was shortened by 6 bases and J by 2 bases, with 14 bases between the two germline ends. The CDR3: CASRSSGGPYNEQFF. CDR3 coding DNA: TGTGCCAGCAGGTCCTCTGGGGGCCCCTACAATGAGCAGTTCTTC.

The chain couples TRBV12-3 or TRBV12-4 to TRBJ2-7; D call uncertain. The CDR3 extends over 13 amino acids. V shed 4 bases and J shed 4 bases, with 11 bases lying between them. CDR3 nucleotide sequence: TGTGCCAGCAGTTACCTCGGACGTTACGAGCAGTACTTC. Amino acids: CASSYLGRYEQYF.

This clonotype was picked up many times. V is TRBV5-5 and J is TRBJ2-7; TRBD1 agrees at 9 bases. Germline V CDR1 and CDR2: SGHKS, YYEKEE (reference sequence). The CDR3 contains 14 residues. With V trimmed by 3 bases and J by 5 bases, 6 bases remained unmatched. The CDR3 DNA follows: TGTGCCAGCAGCTCGGGGACAGGGTTGGACGAGCAGTACTTC. This gives the protein CASSSGTGLDEQYF.

This clonotype has a handful of counts. This chain connects TRBV12-3 or TRBV12-4 to TRBJ1-1; D gene uncertain. V lost 2 bases to trimming and J lost 6 bases, with 10 bases between them. This CDR3 has 13 amino acids. The CDR3 region is CASSLISWPEAFF. In DNA form, the CDR3 reads TGTGCCAGCAGTTTAATCTCGTGGCCTGAAGCTTTCTTT.

This clonotype was observed a handful of times. The chain uses TRBV20-1 and TRBJ1-3; D possibly corresponds to TRBD1 (5 bases). The CDR3 runs to 14 residues. Trimming pared 6 bases from V and 0 bases from J, leaving 12 bases between. Germline V gene sequence: CDR1 DFQATT, CDR2 SNEGSKA (reference sequence). CDR3 loop: CSAGGGFSGNTIYF. The CDR3 DNA sequence: TGCAGTGCCGGCGGGGGGTTCTCTGGAAACACCATATATTTT.

This clonotype was observed a handful of times. This chain links TRBV4-1 with TRBJ2-3; the match to TRBD2 covers 8 bases. The CDR3 is made up of 16 amino acids. Germline V gene lookup returns CDR1 MGHRA and CDR2 YSYEKL. Unmatched junction bases numbered 6, after V lost 3 bases and J lost 1 base. The chain's CDR3 is CASSQTGTSGTDTQYF. Written as DNA, the CDR3 is TGCGCCAGCAGCCAGACCGGGACTAGTGGCACAGATACGCAGTATTTT.

The table lists this clonotype with a few counts. This rearrangement joins TRBV20-1 to TRBJ2-2, with 7 positions matching TRBD1. Unmatched junction bases numbered 7, after V lost 3 bases and J lost 3 bases. This CDR3 spans 15 amino acids. The germline gives CDR1 DFQATT, CDR2 SNEGSKA (reference sequence). CDR3 DNA sequence: TGCAGTGCTAGCCCGAGGGGGCTCTACACCGGGGAGCTGTTTTTT. Its translation is CSASPRGLYTGELFF.

There are many counts of this clonotype. Here the CDR3 DNA reads TGTGCCAGTTACGGGGGACTTCAAACCCAAGAGACCCAGTACTTC. As protein: CASYGGLQTQETQYF. The chain combines TRBV6-1 with TRBJ2-5; D is possibly TRBD2 (6 bases). Per the germline V gene, CDR1 is MNHNS and CDR2 is SASEGT. This CDR3 region has 15 residues. Deletions cut 9 bases from V and 1 base from J, with 18 bases between.